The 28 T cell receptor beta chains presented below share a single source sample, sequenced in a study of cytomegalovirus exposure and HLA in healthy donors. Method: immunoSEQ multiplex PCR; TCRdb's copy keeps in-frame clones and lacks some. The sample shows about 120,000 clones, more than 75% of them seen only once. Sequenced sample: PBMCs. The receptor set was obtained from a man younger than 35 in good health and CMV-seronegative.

The CDR3 is CASSDSWGVGTEAFF. The DNA for the CDR3 is TGTGCCAGCAGTGACTCGTGGGGGGTCGGCACTGAAGCTTTCTTT. This rearrangement joins TRBV6-4 to TRBJ1-1, with a weak D call TRBD1 (5 bases). Germline V CDR1 and CDR2: MRHNA, SNTAGT. V lost 0 bases to trimming and J lost 4 bases, with 12 bases between them. This CDR3 has 15 amino acids.

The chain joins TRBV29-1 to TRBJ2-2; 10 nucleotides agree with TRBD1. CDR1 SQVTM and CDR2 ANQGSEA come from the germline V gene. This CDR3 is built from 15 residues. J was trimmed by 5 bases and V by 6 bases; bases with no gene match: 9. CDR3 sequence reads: CSVLGDRGGTGELFF. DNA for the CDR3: TGCAGCGTCCTTGGGGACAGGGGTGGTACCGGGGAGCTGTTTTTT.

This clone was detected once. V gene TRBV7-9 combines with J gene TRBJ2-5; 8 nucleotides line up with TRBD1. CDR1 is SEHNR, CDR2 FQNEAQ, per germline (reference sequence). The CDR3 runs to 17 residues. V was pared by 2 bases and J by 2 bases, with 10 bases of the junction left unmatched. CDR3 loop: CASSLTKRTGSQETQYF. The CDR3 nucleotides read TGTGCCAGCAGCTTAACGAAAAGGACAGGGTCGCAAGAGACCCAGTACTTC.

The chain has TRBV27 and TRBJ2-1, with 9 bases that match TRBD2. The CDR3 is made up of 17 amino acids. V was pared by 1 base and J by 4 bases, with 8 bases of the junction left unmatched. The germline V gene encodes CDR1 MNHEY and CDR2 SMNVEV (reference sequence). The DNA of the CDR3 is TGTGCCAGCAGTTTATTCCTAGCGGGGCCTTCGTACAATGAGCAGTTCTTC. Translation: CASSLFLAGPSYNEQFF.

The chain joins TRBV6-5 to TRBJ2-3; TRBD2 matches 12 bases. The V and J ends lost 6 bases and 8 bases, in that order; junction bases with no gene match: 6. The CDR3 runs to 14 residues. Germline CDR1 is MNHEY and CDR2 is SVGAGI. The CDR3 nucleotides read TGTGCCAGCAGCCTCCTAGCGGGAGGGAGTACGCAGTATTTT. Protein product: CASSLLAGGSTQYF.

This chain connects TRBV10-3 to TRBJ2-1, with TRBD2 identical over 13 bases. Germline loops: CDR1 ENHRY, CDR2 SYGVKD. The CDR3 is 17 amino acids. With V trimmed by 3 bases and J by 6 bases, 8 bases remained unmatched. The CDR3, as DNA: TGTGCCATCAGTGAACGGACTAGCGGGAGATTGTCCAATGAGCAGTTCTTC. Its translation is CAISERTSGRLSNEQFF.

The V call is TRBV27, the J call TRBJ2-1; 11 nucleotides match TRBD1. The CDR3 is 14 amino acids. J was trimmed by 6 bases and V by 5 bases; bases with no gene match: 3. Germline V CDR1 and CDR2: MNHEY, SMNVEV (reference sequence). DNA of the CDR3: TGTGCCAGCAGTCCCGGGACAGGGGGCAATGAGCAGTTCTTC. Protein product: CASSPGTGGNEQFF.

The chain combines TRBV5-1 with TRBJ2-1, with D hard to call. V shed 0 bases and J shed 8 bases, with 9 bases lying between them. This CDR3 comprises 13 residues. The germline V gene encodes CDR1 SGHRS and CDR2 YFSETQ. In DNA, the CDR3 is TGCGCCAGCAGCTTGGCAACTCTCGATGAGCAGTTCTTC. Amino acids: CASSLATLDEQFF.

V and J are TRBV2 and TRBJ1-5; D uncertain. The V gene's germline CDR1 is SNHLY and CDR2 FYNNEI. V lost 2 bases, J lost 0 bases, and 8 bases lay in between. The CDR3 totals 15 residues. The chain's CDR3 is CASSERAGSNQPQHF. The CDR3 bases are TGTGCCAGCAGTGAAAGAGCCGGTAGCAATCAGCCCCAGCATTTT.

CDR3 DNA: TGTGCCAGTTCCGGCAGGGGAGTTGGCGAGCAGTACTTC. It translates to CASSGRGVGEQYF. V and J are TRBV2 and TRBJ2-7, with D possibly being TRBD1 (6 bases). Germline V gene lookup returns CDR1 SNHLY and CDR2 FYNNEI. CDR3 length equals 13 residues. V lost 9 bases and J lost 6, with 18 bases in between.

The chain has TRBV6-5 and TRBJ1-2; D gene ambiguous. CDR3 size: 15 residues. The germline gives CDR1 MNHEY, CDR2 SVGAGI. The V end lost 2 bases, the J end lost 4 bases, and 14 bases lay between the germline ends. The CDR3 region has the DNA TGTGCCAGCAGTTACAAGATTGGGCAGAGCTATGGCTACACCTTC. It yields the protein CASSYKIGQSYGYTF.

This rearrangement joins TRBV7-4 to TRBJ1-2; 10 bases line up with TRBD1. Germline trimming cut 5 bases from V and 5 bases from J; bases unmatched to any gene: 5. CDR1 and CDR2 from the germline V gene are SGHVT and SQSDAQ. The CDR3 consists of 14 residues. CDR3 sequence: CASSPGQGKYGYTF. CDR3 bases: TGTGCCAGCAGCCCGGGACAGGGGAAATATGGCTACACCTTC.

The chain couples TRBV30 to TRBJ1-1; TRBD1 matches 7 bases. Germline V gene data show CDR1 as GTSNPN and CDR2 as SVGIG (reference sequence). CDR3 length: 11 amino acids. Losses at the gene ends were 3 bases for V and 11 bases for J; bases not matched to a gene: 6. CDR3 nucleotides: TGTGCCTGGAGCAGACAGGGAGAGGCTTTCTTT. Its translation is CAWSRQGEAFF.

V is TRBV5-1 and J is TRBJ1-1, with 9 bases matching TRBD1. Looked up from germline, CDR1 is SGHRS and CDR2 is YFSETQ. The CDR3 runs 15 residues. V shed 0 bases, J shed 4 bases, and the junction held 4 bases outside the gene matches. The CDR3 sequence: CASSLGGQGPTEAFF. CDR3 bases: TGCGCCAGCAGCTTGGGGGGACAGGGCCCCACTGAAGCTTTCTTT.

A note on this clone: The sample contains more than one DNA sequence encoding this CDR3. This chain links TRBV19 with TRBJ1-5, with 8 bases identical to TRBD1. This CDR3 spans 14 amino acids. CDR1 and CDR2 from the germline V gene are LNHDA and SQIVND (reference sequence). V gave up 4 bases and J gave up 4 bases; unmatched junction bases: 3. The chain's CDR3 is CASSTRQGNQPQHF. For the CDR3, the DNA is TGTGCCAGTAGTACTAGACAGGGGAATCAGCCCCAGCATTTT.

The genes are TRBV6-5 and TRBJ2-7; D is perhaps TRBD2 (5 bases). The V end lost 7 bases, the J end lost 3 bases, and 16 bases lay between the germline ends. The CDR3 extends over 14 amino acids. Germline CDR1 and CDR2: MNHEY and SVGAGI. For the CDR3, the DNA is TGTGCCAGCAAACCCGGCCCCGGGGACTACGAGCAGTACTTC. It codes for CASKPGPGDYEQYF.

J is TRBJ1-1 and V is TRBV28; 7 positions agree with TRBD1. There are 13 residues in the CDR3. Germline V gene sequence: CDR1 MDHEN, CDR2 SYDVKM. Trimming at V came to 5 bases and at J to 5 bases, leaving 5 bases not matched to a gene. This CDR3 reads CASSTPTGTEAFF. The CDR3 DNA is TGTGCCAGCAGTACGCCGACAGGGACTGAAGCTTTCTTT.

The CDR3 reads CASSPTRRGGGEQYF. The CDR3 nucleotides are TGTGCCAGCAGCCCGACCCGGCGGGGGGGCGGCGAGCAGTACTTC. This chain links TRBV6-1 with TRBJ2-7; the match to TRBD2 covers 9 bases. The CDR3 has 15 amino acids. The trim removed 6 bases at V and 6 bases at J, leaving 12 bases unmatched. Germline V gene data show CDR1 as MNHNS and CDR2 as SASEGT.

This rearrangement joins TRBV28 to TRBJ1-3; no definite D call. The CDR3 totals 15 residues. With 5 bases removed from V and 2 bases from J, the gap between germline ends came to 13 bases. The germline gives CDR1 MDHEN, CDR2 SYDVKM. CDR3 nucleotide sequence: TGTGCCAGCAGTCCCCTAATAGAAACTGGAAACACCATATATTTT. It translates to CASSPLIETGNTIYF.

Written as DNA, the CDR3 is TGCAGCGGGTCGGGGGGAGGGCCCTATGAGCAGTTCTTC. Translated, it gives CSGSGGGPYEQFF. V usage is TRBV29-1 and J usage is TRBJ2-1; 7 bases agree with TRBD2. The CDR3 is 13 residues long. Germline V gene lookup returns CDR1 SQVTM and CDR2 ANQGSEA. The J segment lost 8 bases and the V segment lost 7 bases, leaving 11 bases of the junction unmatched.

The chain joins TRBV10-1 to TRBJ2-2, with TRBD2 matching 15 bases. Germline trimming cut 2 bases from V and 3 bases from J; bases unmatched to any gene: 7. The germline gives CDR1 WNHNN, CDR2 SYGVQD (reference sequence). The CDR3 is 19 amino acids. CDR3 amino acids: CASSERGLAGGHHTGELFF. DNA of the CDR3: TGCGCCAGCAGTGAGAGGGGACTAGCGGGGGGCCATCACACCGGGGAGCTGTTTTTT.

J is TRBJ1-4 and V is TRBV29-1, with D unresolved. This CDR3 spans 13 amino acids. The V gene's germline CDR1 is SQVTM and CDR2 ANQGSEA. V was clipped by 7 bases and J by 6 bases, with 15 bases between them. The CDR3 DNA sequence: TGCAGCGCTCGCGCGCATACCTATGAAAAACTGTTTTTT. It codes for CSARAHTYEKLFF.

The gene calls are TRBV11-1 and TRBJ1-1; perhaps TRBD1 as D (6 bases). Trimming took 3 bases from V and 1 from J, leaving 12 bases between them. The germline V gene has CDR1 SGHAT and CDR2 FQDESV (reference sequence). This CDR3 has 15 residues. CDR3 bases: TGTGCCAGCAGCTTCAGACAGGCGGAGAACACTGAAGCTTTCTTT. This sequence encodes CASSFRQAENTEAFF. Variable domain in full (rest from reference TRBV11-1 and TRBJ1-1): EAEVAQSPRYKITEKSQAVAFWCDPISGHATLYWYRQILGQGPELLVQFQDESVVDDSQLPKDRFSAERLKGVDSTLKIQPAELGDSAMYLCASSFRQAENTEAFFGQGTRLTVV.

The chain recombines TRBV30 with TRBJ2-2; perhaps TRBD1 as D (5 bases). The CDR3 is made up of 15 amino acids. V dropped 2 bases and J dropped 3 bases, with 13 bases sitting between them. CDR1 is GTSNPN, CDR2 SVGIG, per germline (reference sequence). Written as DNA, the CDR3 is TGTGCCTGGAGTCTCTTCGGCAGGGACACCGGGGAGCTGTTTTTT. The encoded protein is CAWSLFGRDTGELFF.

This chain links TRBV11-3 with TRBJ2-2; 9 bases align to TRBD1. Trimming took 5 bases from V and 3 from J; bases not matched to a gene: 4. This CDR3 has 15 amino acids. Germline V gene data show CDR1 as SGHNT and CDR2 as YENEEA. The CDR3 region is CASSATGGYTGELFF. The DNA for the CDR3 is TGTGCCAGCAGCGCAACAGGGGGCTACACCGGGGAGCTGTTTTTT.

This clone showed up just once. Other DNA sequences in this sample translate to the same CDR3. CDR3 bases: TGCGCCAGCAGCTTGGGGGACAGGGGCACAGATACGCAGTATTTT. This encodes CASSLGDRGTDTQYF. V usage is TRBV5-1 and J usage is TRBJ2-3, with 9 bases identical to TRBD1. Germline assignment: CDR1 SGHRS and CDR2 YFSETQ. The CDR3 has 15 residues. Trimming at V came to 0 bases and at J to 1 base, leaving 0 bases not matched to a gene.

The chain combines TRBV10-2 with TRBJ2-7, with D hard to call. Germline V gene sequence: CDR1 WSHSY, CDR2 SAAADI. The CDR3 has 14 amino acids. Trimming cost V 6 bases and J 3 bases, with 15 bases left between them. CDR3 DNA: TGCGCCAGCAGAGACTCTATCCCCATCTACGAGCAGTACTTC. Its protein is CASRDSIPIYEQYF.

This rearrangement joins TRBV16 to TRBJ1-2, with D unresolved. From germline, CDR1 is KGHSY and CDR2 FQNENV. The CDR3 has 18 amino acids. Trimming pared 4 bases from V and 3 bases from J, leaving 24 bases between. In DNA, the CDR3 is TGTGCCAGCAGCCGAAATCTCCCCGGAGGGCGTCCAGACTATGGCTACACCTTC. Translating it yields CASSRNLPGGRPDYGYTF.